A single T cell receptor beta chain is shown here with its context. Other DNA variants within this sample encode the same CDR3. This CDR3 region has 14 residues. V dropped 1 base and J dropped 2 bases, with 8 bases sitting between them. Per the germline V gene, CDR1 is SEHNR and CDR2 is FQNEAQ (reference sequence). Measured with immunoSEQ multiplex PCR; TCRdb has only the in-frame clones, and not every one. Counted here are approximately 2.5 million clones, 93% occurring once; the ten biggest clones make up roughly 0.36%. The record originates from a study of shared clonotypes between healthy human individuals.

The chain has TRBV7-9 and TRBJ1-1; D remains unclear. The sequenced sample was naive CD4+ T cells from PBMCs. Subset indicated: CD45RA+ positively selected. The origin of this receptor is a man between 18 and 35 years old in good health. Some clones in this sample may be carry-over from other donors' samples. The CDR3 is CASSLDSTNTEAFF. In DNA form, the CDR3 reads TGTGCCAGCAGCTTAGATTCGACAAACACTGAAGCTTTCTTT.